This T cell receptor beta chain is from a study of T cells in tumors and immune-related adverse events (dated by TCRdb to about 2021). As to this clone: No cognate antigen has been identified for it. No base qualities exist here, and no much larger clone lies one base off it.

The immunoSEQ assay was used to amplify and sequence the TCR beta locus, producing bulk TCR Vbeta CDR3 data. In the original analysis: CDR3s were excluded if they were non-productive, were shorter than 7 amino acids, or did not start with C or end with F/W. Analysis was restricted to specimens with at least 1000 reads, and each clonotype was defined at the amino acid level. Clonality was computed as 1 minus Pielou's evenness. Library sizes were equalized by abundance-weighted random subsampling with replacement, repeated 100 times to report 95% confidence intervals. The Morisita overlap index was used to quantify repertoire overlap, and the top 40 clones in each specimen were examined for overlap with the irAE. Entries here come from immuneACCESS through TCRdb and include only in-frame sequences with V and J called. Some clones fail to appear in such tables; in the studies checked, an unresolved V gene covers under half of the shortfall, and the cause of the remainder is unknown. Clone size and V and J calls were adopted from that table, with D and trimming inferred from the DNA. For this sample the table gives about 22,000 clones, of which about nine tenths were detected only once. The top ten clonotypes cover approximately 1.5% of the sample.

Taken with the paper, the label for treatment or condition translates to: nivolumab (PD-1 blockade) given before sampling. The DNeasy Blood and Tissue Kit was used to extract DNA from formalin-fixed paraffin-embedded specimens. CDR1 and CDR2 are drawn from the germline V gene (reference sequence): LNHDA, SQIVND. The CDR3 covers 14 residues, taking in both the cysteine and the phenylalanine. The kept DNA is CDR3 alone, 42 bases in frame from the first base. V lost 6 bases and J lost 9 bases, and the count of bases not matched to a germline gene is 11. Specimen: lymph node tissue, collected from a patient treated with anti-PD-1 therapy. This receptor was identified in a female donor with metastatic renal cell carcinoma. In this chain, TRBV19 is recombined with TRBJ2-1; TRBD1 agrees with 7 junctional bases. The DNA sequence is TGTGCCAGTAGCCGTCAACAGGGGTCCGGTGAGCAGTTCTTC. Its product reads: CASSRQQGSGEQFF.